This T cell receptor beta chain was recovered during a study of cytomegalovirus exposure and HLA in healthy donors. Study-level points and caveats: As was reported, the HLA-A and HLA-B alleles of most subjects were accurately predicted from TCR beta sequences.

Primers included in the PCR were 60 Vbeta and 13 Jbeta primers. Only in-frame clones appear in the TCRdb table, and some are missing; sequencing was by immunoSEQ multiplex PCR. The table includes 85,000 to 120,000 clones, more than 70% detected once. The CDR3 covers 14 residues. Germline CDR1 is SGHTA and CDR2 is FQGNSA. Trimming at V came to 5 bases and at J to 5 bases, leaving 5 bases not matched to a gene. As concerns this clone: As yet, its antigen is unknown.

The chain recombines TRBV7-2 with TRBJ2-5; TRBD1 agrees at 10 bases. The specimen was PBMCs. This clonotype was sampled from a male donor in good health and CMV-seropositive. In DNA, the CDR3 is TGTGCCAGCAGCCGGGACAGGGGAGCGGAGACCCAGTACTTC. Its translation: CASSRDRGAETQYF.